This TCR beta chain stems from a study of cytomegalovirus exposure and HLA in healthy donors. About the research overall: It was reported in a later analysis that the same platform had been used for the 120 validation repertoires as for the approximately 730 first-cohort repertoires.

Clones were sequenced by immunoSEQ multiplex PCR, and TCRdb holds only the in-frame ones, with some missing. The sample has around 56,000 clones; roughly 93% are singletons. This CDR3 region has 13 residues. CDR1 and CDR2 (germline): MNHEY, SVGAGI. The J segment lost 7 bases and the V segment lost 2 bases, leaving 3 bases of the junction unmatched. This TCR was sampled from a young woman in good health and CMV-seropositive. Sequencing was carried out using PBMCs. V gene TRBV6-5 combines with J gene TRBJ1-1, with TRBD1 matching 8 bases. CDR3 sequence reads: CASSYRGTGEAFF. DNA for the CDR3: TGTGCCAGCAGTTACCGTGGGACAGGTGAAGCTTTCTTT.